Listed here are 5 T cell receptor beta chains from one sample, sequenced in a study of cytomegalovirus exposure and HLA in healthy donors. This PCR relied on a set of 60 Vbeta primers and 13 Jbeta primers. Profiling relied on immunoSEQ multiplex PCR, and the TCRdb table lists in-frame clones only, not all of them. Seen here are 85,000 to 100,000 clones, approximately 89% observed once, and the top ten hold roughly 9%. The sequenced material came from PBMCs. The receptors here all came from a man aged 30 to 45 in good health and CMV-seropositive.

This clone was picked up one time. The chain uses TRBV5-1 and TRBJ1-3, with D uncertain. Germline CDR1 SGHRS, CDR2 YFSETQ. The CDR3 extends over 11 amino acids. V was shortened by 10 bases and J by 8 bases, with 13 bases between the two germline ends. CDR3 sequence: CAGGIGDTIYF. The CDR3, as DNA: TGCGCCGGAGGGATCGGGGACACCATATATTTT.

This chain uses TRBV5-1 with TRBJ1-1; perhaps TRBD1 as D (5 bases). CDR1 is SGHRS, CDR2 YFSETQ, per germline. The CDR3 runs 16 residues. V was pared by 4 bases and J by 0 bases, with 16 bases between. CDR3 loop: CASSLPTASMNTEAFF. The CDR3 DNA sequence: TGCGCCAGCAGCCTCCCGACAGCGTCAATGAACACTGAAGCTTTCTTT.

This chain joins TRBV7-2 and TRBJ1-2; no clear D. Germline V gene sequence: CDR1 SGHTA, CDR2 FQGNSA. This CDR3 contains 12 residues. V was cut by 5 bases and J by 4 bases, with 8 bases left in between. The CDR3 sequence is CASSGGVYGYTF. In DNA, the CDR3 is TGTGCCAGCAGCGGCGGAGTCTATGGCTACACCTTC.

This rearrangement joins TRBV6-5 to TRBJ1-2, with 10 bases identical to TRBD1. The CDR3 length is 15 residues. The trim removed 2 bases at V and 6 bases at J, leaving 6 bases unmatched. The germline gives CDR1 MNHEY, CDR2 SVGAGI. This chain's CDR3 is CASSYRGTGVDGYTF. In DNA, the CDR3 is TGTGCCAGCAGTTACCGAGGGACAGGGGTGGATGGCTACACCTTC.

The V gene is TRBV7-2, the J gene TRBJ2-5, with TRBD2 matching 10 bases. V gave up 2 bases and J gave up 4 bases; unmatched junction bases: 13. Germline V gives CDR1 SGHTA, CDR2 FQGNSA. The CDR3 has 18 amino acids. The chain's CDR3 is CASSLIRTSGSMGETQYF. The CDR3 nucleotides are TGTGCCAGCAGCTTAATACGGACTAGCGGTAGCATGGGAGAGACCCAGTACTTC.